This entry features one TCR beta chain sequence. Germline-derived CDR1 and CDR2 are MGHRA and YSYEKL. The V segment lost 1 base and the J segment 0 bases; nucleotides outside the gene matches: 1. The CDR3 is 15 amino acids. Next came a second PCR, run for roughly 6 to 11 cycles, which used a sample-barcoded 5' primer along with a J-beta primer mix. TCRdb re-called the 5' RACE reads with MiXCR, one entry per CDR3 protein. The sample lists approximately 780,000 distinct CDR3 sequences, roughly 25% occurring once. Approximately 10 milliliters of peripheral blood were drawn from each donor into EDTA-treated tubes. The data are from a study of blood T cells in healthy people across ages. The same data also went into a second study, on T cells of mothers and their children.

The origin of this receptor is a boy between 10 and 17 years old in good health. Sequencing was performed on blood. The rearrangement joins TRBV4-1 to TRBJ2-7, with 9 bases fitting TRBD1. CDR3 residues: CASSQGDRASYEQYF. CDR3 DNA sequence: TGCGCCAGCAGCCAAGGGGACAGGGCCTCCTACGAGCAGTACTTC.